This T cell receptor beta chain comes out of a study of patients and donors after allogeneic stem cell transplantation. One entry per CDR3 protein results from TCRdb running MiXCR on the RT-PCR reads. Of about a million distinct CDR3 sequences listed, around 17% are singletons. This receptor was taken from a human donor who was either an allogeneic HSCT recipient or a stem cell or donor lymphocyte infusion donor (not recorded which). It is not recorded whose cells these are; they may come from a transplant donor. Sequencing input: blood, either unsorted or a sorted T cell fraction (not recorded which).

DNA for the CDR3: TGCGCCAGCAGCCGGCGGACAGACCTCCAAGAGACCCAGTACTTC. This sequence encodes CASSRRTDLQETQYF. The chain employs TRBV5-1 and TRBJ2-5, with D possibly TRBD1 on 6 matching bases. The CDR3 totals 15 residues. Deletions cut 4 bases from V and 1 base from J, with 14 bases between. Germline assignment: CDR1 SGHRS and CDR2 YFSETQ.